This T cell receptor (beta chain) originates from a study of shared clonotypes between healthy human individuals. Per germline, CDR1 MDHEN and CDR2 SYDVKM. With 6 bases removed from V and 11 bases from J, the gap between germline ends came to 13 bases. The length of the CDR3 is 11 residues. Findings of the study overall: Relative to memory subsets, naive subsets generally showed larger estimated richness. The study found approximately 5% of naive CD4 clonotypes shared across a few donors.

Authors' processing steps: Filtering was not the same, since immunoSEQ gave junction-only sequences without quality scores. The protocol was immunoSEQ multiplex PCR, while the TCRdb copy is restricted to in-frame clones and leaves out a portion. V and J calls and clone size follow that table, whereas D and trimming were derived from the DNA. The repertoire holds about a million clones, with approximately 80% as singletons. Regarding this clone: What it recognizes is unknown.

This clonotype was sampled from a man between 18 and 29 years old in good health. Some clones in this sample may be carry-over from other donors' samples. This chain uses TRBV28 with TRBJ1-1; D is unresolved. Source material: memory CD4+ T cells from PBMCs. Subset described: CD45RA-negative fraction. In nucleotides, the CDR3 is TGTGCCAGCAGCCTGGAAGGGCGGGCTTTCTTT. It specifies CASSLEGRAFF.